The clone carrying this TCR beta chain was detected once. These data come from a study of blood T cell repertoires in COVID-19. Across the study: There were acute and convalescent COVID-19 samples, and they came from the United States, Italy and Spain.

V was clipped by 1 base and J by 4 bases, with 17 bases between them. CDR1 is MGHRA, CDR2 YSYEKL, per germline. The CDR3 is made up of 17 amino acids. In the original workflow: The authors estimated nucleated cell counts from reference gene primer amplification. Produced via immunoSEQ multiplex PCR; TCRdb's table is partial and in-frame only. That table is the source of V, J and clone size, and D and trimming were worked out from the DNA. Of fewer than 80,000 clones in the sample, 75% to 90% were seen once. This TCR was recovered from a man aged 25 to 40 with acute or convalescent COVID-19. The V call is TRBV4-1, the J call TRBJ1-3; D remains ambiguous. Specimen: peripheral blood. The CDR3 sequence: CASSQVYSALRGNTIYF. The CDR3 bases are TGCGCCAGCAGCCAAGTTTATTCCGCATTGAGAGGAAACACCATATATTTT.